Presented here are 18 T cell receptor beta chains from one specimen sequenced in a study of immune evolution from preneoplasia to lung adenocarcinoma. Sequenced by immunoSEQ multiplex PCR; TCRdb stores in-frame clones only, minus some. The sample has over 12,000 clones, approximately 78% seen once. Sequenced input: FFPE minimally invasive lung adenocarcinoma tissue. These receptors came from a person aged 65 to 85 with lung adenocarcinoma.

The gene calls are TRBV18 and TRBJ2-2; D is unclear. There are 13 residues in the CDR3. V lost 0 bases and J lost 5, with 4 bases in between. Germline V gene lookup returns CDR1 KGHSH and CDR2 LQKENI. In DNA, the CDR3 is TGTGCCAGCTCACCACCGGGGACCGGGGAGCTGTTTTTT. Its protein is CASSPPGTGELFF.

This chain uses TRBV5-1 with TRBJ1-1; no definite D call. The germline V and J ends were trimmed by 3 bases and 8 bases, with 11 bases remaining between them. Germline V gene lookup returns CDR1 SGHRS and CDR2 YFSETQ. This CDR3 has 12 amino acids. CDR3 in DNA: TGCGCCAGCAGCTCCGACTCTAGCGAAGCTTTCTTT. As protein: CASSSDSSEAFF.

The chain carries TRBV4-1 and TRBJ2-3, with 9 bases matching TRBD2. The CDR3 length is 17 residues. J gave up 5 bases and V 5 bases, and 14 bases lay outside the gene matches. Per the germline V gene, CDR1 is MGHRA and CDR2 is YSYEKL. The CDR3 reads CASSSLYTAGGGDTQYF. In DNA form, the CDR3 reads TGCGCCAGCAGCTCTCTTTATACAGCGGGAGGCGGAGATACGCAGTATTTT.

The chain couples TRBV19 to TRBJ1-3, with TRBD1 matching over 8 bases. The V gene's germline CDR1 is LNHDA and CDR2 SQIVND (reference sequence). J lost 1 base, V lost 6 bases, and 5 bases had no gene match. This CDR3 comprises 15 residues. CDR3 sequence (DNA): TGTGCCAGTAGGGCAGGGGGCGCATCTGGAAACACCATATATTTT. This encodes CASRAGGASGNTIYF.

The chain employs TRBV28 and TRBJ1-5; D not resolved. Germline-derived CDR1 and CDR2 are MDHEN and SYDVKM. Trimming removed 4 bases at V and 4 bases at J, with 8 bases between. The CDR3 is 13 residues long. The CDR3 DNA follows: TGTGCCAGCAGTTCGAACGCTAATCAGCCCCAGCATTTT. This gives the protein CASSSNANQPQHF.

V is TRBV20-1 and J is TRBJ1-4; D is possibly TRBD1 (6 bases). Germline CDR1 and CDR2: DFQATT and SNEGSKA (reference sequence). Trimming stripped 6 bases from V and 8 bases from J, with 10 bases between. CDR3 length: 11 residues. DNA for the CDR3: TGCAGTGCCGACAGGTGGGAAAAACTGTTTTTT. Amino acids: CSADRWEKLFF.

Note on this clone: Because the CDR3's place on the DNA is in doubt, the DNA is left out and the CDR3 is given as listed by TCRdb. The rearrangement uses TRBV20-1 and TRBJ2-7. CDR1 is DFQATT and CDR2 is SNEGSKA in the germline V gene (reference sequence). The CDR3 contains 11 residues when both ends are counted. The CDR3 here is CSARVGSGTYF.

The chain joins TRBV10-3 to TRBJ2-5, with TRBD1 as a possible D gene (5 bases). CDR3 length: 13 amino acids. V was cut by 4 bases and J by 2 bases, with 8 bases left in between. The germline V gene encodes CDR1 ENHRY and CDR2 SYGVKD. The CDR3: CAISVGVQETQYF. The CDR3, as DNA: TGTGCCATCAGTGTAGGGGTTCAAGAGACCCAGTACTTC.

This clone was observed a handful of times. In nucleotides, the CDR3 is TGTGCCAGTAGCGGACTCGCGGTCAATCAGCCCCAGCATTTT. Translating gives CASSGLAVNQPQHF. The J gene is TRBJ1-5, the V gene TRBV19; D call uncertain. The CDR3 is 14 residues long. The V end was cut by 6 bases, the J end by 3 bases, with 12 bases between. Germline V gene lookup returns CDR1 LNHDA and CDR2 SQIVND (reference sequence).

CDR3 DNA sequence: TGTGCCTGGAGTGTGGTATTGAGCGGGGGGGCGTTTGAAGAGACCCAGTACTTC. The encoded protein is CAWSVVLSGGAFEETQYF. V usage is TRBV30 and J usage is TRBJ2-5; 10 bases match TRBD2. Trimming removed 0 bases from V and 3 bases from J; junction bases left unmatched: 13. The germline V gene encodes CDR1 GTSNPN and CDR2 SVGIG (reference sequence). The CDR3 is 18 amino acids.

The chain carries TRBV7-8 and TRBJ1-1; 7 positions agree with TRBD1. The germline gives CDR1 SGHVS, CDR2 FQNEAQ. Unmatched junction bases numbered 7, after V lost 5 bases and J lost 7 bases. This CDR3 has 13 residues. The CDR3 nucleotides read TGTGCCAGCAGCCCTAACAGGGGAATTGAAGCTTTCTTT. Residues: CASSPNRGIEAFF.

This CDR3 is CASSLGTFSYEQYF. The CDR3 coding sequence is TGTGCCAGCAGCTTAGGGACCTTCTCATACGAGCAGTACTTC. The chain is built from TRBV7-6 and TRBJ2-7; D not certain. V was trimmed by 1 base and J by 4 bases, leaving 11 bases between them. Germline CDR1 is SGHVS and CDR2 is FNYEAQ. CDR3 length equals 14 residues.

This rearrangement joins TRBV7-2 to TRBJ2-7; perhaps D is TRBD1 or TRBD2 (5 bases each). V was clipped by 5 bases and J by 0 bases, with 11 bases between them. Germline loops: CDR1 SGHTA, CDR2 FQGNSA. The CDR3 extends over 14 amino acids. CDR3 loop: CASSRGAFSYEQYF. Written as DNA, the CDR3 is TGTGCCAGCAGCCGAGGGGCCTTCTCCTACGAGCAGTACTTC.

The gene calls are TRBV4-1 and TRBJ1-4, with a tentative D call TRBD1 (6 bases). Per germline, CDR1 MGHRA and CDR2 YSYEKL. Between the trimmed V and J ends, which lost 4 bases and 2 bases, there was a span of 11 bases. This CDR3 region has 15 residues. In DNA form, the CDR3 reads TGCGCCAGCAGCCGAGAAGGGGGGACTAATGAAAAACTGTTTTTT. This codes for CASSREGGTNEKLFF.

This clone was observed once. The V call is TRBV28, the J call TRBJ2-7; TRBD1 matches at 9 bases. The ends lost 10 bases at V and 1 base at J; junction bases unmatched: 17. From germline, CDR1 is MDHEN and CDR2 SYDVKM. The CDR3 has 17 amino acids. CDR3 residues: CAIQGDRAASLSYEQYF. The CDR3 nucleotides read TGTGCCATCCAGGGGGACAGGGCGGCATCGCTATCCTACGAGCAGTACTTC.

The chain couples TRBV5-4 to TRBJ2-5, with 13 bases aligning to TRBD2. CDR1 and CDR2 (germline): SGHNT, YYREEE (reference sequence). The CDR3 has 17 amino acids. Unmatched junction bases numbered 10, after V lost 4 bases and J lost 4 bases. CDR3 protein: CASSPTSGRAAGETQYF. The CDR3 bases are TGTGCCAGCAGCCCAACTAGCGGGAGGGCCGCCGGAGAGACCCAGTACTTC.

The gene calls are TRBV5-1 and TRBJ1-2, with a possible D match to TRBD1 (5 bases). Germline assignment: CDR1 SGHRS and CDR2 YFSETQ. Trimming removed 0 bases from V and 2 bases from J, with 8 bases in between. This CDR3 is 14 amino acids long. The CDR3 DNA sequence: TGCGCCAGCAGCTTGGGGACACGGAACTATGGCTACACCTTC. It codes for CASSLGTRNYGYTF.

The V and J genes are TRBV6-5 and TRBJ1-2, with TRBD1 identical over 10 bases. Per the germline V gene, CDR1 is MNHEY and CDR2 is SVGAGI. This CDR3 has 14 amino acids. V shed 8 bases and J 6 bases; nucleotides not matched to a gene: 9. CDR3 sequence (DNA): TGTGCCAGCTCTATGACAGGGGGCGCGGATGGCTACACCTTC. Protein product: CASSMTGGADGYTF.